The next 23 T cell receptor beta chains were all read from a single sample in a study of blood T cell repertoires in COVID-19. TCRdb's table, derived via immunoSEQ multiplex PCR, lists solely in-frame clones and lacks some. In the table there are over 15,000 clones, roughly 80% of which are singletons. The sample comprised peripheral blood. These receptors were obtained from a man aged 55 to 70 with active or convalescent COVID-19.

CDR3 loop: CSVRHRGNYGYTF. CDR3 nucleotide sequence: TGCAGCGTCCGACACAGGGGCAACTATGGCTACACCTTC. V usage is TRBV29-1 and J usage is TRBJ1-2; 7 nucleotides align to TRBD1. V gave up 6 bases and J gave up 2 bases; unmatched junction bases: 6. The CDR3 is made up of 13 amino acids. Germline V lookup: CDR1 SQVTM, CDR2 ANQGSEA. Filled out from reference TRBV29-1 and TRBJ1-2, the complete variable domain reads SAVISQKPSRDICQRGTSLTIQCQVDSQVTMMFWYRQQPGQSLTLIATANQGSEATYESGFVIDKFPISRPNLTFSTLTVSNMSPEDSSIYLCSVRHRGNYGYTFGSGTRLTVV.

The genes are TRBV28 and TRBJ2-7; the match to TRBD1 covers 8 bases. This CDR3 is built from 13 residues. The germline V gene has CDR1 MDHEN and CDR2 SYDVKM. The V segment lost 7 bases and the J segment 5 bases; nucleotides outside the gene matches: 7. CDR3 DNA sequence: TGTGCCAGCAAGGACAGGGTATTGGACGAGCAGTACTTC. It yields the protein CASKDRVLDEQYF.

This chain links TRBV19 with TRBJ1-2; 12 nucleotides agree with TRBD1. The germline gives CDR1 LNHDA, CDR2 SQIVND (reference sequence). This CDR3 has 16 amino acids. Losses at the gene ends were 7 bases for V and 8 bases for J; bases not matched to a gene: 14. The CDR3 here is CASTHRGQGAPGGYTF. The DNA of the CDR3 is TGTGCCAGTACCCACAGGGGACAGGGGGCGCCTGGCGGCTACACCTTC.

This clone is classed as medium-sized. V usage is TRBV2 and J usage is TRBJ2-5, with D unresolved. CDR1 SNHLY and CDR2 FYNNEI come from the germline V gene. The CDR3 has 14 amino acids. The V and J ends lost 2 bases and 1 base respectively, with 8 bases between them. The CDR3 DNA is TGTGCCAGCAGTGAACAGGATTTCCAAGAGACCCAGTACTTC. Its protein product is CASSEQDFQETQYF.

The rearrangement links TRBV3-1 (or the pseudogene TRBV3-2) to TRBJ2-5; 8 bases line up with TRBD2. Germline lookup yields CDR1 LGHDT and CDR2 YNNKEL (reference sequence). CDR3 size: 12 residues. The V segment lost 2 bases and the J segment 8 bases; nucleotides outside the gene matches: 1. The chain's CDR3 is CASSQREGTQYF. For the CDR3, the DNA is TGTGCCAGCAGCCAACGGGAGGGCACCCAGTACTTC.

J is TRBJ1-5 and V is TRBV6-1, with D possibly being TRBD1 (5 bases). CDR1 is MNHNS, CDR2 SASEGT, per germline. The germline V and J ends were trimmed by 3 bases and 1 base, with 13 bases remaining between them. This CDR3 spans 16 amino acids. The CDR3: CASSELPPGSNQPQHF. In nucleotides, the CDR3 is TGTGCCAGCAGTGAGCTACCCCCAGGGAGCAATCAGCCCCAGCATTTT.

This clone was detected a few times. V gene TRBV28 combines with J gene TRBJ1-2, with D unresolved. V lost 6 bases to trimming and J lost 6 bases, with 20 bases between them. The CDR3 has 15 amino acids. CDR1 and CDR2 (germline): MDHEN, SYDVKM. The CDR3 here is CASSPRPGSLNGYTF. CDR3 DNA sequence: TGTGCCAGCAGCCCCCGTCCGGGTTCCCTAAATGGCTACACCTTC.

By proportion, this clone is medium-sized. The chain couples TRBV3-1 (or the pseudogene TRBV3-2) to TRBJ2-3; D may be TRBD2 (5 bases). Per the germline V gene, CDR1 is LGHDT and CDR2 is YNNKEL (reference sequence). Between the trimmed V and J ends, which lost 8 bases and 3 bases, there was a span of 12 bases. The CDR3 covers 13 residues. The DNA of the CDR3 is TGTGCCAGCTCCTTCCGGGGTACAGATACGCAGTATTTT. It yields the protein CASSFRGTDTQYF.

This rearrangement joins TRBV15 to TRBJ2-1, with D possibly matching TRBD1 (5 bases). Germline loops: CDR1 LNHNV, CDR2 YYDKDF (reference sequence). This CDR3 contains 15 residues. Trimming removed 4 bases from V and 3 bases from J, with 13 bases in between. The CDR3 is CATSKDQGSYNEQFF. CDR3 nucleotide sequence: TGTGCCACCAGCAAAGACCAGGGTAGCTACAATGAGCAGTTCTTC.

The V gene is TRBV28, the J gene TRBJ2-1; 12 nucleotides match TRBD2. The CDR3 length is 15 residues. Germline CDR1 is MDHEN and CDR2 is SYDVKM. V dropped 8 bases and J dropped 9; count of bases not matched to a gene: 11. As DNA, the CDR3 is TGTGCCAGCTGGACTAGCGGGGCGGACTTGGGTGAGCAGTTCTTC. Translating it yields CASWTSGADLGEQFF.

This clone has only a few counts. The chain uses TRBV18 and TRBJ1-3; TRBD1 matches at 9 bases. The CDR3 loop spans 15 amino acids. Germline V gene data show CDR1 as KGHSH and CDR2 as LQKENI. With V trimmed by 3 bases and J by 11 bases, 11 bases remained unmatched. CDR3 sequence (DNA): TGTGCCAGCTCACCCGCCGGGACAGGGAGGATATCCATATATTTT. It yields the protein CASSPAGTGRISIYF.

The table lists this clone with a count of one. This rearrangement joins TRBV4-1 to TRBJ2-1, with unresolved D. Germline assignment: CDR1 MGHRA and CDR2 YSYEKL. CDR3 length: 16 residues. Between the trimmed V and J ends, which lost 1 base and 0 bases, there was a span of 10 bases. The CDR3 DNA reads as TGCGCCAGCAGCCAAGTCGACTTGTTCTCCTACAATGAGCAGTTCTTC. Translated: CASSQVDLFSYNEQFF.

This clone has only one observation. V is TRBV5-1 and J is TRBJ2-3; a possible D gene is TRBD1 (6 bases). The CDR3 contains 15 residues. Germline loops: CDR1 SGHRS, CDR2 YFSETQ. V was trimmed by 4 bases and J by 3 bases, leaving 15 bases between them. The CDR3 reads CASSTEDSLTDTQYF. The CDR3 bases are TGCGCCAGCAGCACCGAGGACAGTCTTACAGATACGCAGTATTTT.

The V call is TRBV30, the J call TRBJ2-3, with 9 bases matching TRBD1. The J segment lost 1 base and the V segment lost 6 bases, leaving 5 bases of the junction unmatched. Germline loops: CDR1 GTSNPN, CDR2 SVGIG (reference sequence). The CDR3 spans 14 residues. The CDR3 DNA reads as TGTGCCTGCGTGGACAGGGGCGGCACAGATACGCAGTATTTT. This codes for CACVDRGGTDTQYF.

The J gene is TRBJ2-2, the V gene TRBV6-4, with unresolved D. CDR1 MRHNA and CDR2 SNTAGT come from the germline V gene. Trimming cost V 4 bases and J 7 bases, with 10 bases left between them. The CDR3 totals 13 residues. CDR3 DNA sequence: TGTGCCAGCAGTGTCCTGGTCGGCGGGGAGCTGTTTTTT. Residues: CASSVLVGGELFF.

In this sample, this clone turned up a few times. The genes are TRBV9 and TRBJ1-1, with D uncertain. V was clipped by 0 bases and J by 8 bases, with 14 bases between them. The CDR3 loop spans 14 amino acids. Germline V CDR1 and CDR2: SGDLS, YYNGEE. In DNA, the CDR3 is TGTGCCAGCAGCGTAGGTGGCAGGATAACGGAAGCTTTCTTT. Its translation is CASSVGGRITEAFF.

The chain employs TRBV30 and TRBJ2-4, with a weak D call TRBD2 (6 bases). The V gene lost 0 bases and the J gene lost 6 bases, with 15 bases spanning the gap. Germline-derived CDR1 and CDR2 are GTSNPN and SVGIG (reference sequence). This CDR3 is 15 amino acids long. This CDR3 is CAWSVQVAGGNIQYF. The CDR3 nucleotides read TGTGCCTGGAGTGTACAGGTAGCCGGGGGAAACATTCAGTACTTC. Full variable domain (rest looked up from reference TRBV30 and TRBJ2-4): SQTIHQWPATLVQPVGSPLSLECTVEGTSNPNLYWYRQAAGRGLQLLFYSVGIGQISSEVPQNLSASRPQDRQFILSSKKLLLSDSGFYLCAWSVQVAGGNIQYFGAGTRLSVL.

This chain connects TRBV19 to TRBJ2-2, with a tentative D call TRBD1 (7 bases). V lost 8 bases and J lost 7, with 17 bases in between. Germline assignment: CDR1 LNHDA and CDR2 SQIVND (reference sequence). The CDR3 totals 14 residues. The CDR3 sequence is CASREEGAGGELFF. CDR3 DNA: TGTGCCAGTCGAGAGGAGGGGGCGGGCGGGGAGCTGTTTTTT.

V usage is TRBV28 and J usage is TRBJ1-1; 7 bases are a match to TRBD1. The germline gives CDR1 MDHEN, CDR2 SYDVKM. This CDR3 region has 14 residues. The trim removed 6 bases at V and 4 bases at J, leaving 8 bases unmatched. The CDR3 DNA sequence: TGTGCCAGCAGCACACAGGGGCGCGGCACTGAAGCTTTCTTT. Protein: CASSTQGRGTEAFF.

CDR3 coding DNA: TGTGCCAGCAGCCAAGATGAGCGCAGTAACACCGGGGAGCTGTTTTTT. It yields the protein CASSQDERSNTGELFF. The chain carries TRBV4-2 and TRBJ2-2, with D hard to call. Trimming took off 0 bases at V and 2 bases at J, with 10 bases between the two ends. Germline-derived CDR1 and CDR2 are LGHNA and YNFKEQ. This CDR3 has 16 amino acids.

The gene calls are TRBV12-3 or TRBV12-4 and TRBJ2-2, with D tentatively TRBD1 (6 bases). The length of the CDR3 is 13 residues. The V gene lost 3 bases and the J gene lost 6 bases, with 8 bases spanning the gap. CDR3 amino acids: CASSFPGAGELFF. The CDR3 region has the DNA TGTGCCAGCAGTTTTCCAGGGGCCGGGGAGCTGTTTTTT.

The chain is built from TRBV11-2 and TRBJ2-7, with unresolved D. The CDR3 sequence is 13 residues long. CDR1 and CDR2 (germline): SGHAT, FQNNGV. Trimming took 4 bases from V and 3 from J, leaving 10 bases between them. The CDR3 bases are TGTGCCAGCAGCTCGGCAGACATCTACGAGCAGTACTTC. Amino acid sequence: CASSSADIYEQYF.

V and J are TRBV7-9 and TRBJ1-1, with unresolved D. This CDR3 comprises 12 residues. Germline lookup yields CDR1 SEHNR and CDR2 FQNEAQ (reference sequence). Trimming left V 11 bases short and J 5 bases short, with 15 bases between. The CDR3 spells CAGVRSGTEAFF. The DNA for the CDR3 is TGTGCCGGTGTCCGGAGTGGGACTGAAGCTTTCTTT.